This T cell receptor (beta chain) is drawn from a study of blood T cell repertoires in COVID-19 (dated by TCRdb to about 2020). With respect to the entire study: Samples from collaborators originated in the United States, Italy and Spain and spanned both the acute and convalescent phases of COVID-19. The material from the prospective study consisted of cDNA or gDNA derived from T cells, B-cell-depleted T cells, or PBMCs. Deeply sampled blood TCRbeta repertoires from subjects exposed to, actively infected with, or recovered from COVID-19 were included in the dataset. The repertoires were released in a freely available public database intended as a resource for research on the immune response to SARS-CoV-2. Samples were obtained from the ongoing ImmuneRACE study (first 160 participants) and from some 1,200 subjects provided by 6 global collaborators. Sample metadata almost always included a de-identified subject ID, COVID-19 status, age in years and sex. Where available, HLA class I and class II types were taken from metadata supplied by the sample provider and were not determined by assay-based typing.

TCRbeta CDR3 regions were amplified from genomic DNA using the immunoSEQ Assay, a bias-controlled multiplex PCR. Per the original workflow: Within the assay, amplification of reference gene primers was used to estimate how many nucleated cells each sample contained. Sequence reads were collapsed and filtered to measure the absolute abundance of every unique TCRbeta CDR3 rearrangement. Productive Simpson clonality was computed per sample as the square root of Simpson's diversity index over productive rearrangements. Imported from immuneACCESS, the table was reduced by TCRdb to in-frame sequences with V and J called. These copies leave out some clones; in studies compared against another copy, an unresolved V gene accounts for under half, and the cause of the remainder is not known. That table gives V, J and clone size, and the DNA gave D and trimming. Counted in this sample were 250,000 to 300,000 clones; approximately 88% of them appeared once. Under 2.5% of the sample comes from the top ten.

The germline V gene (reference sequence) gives CDR1 as LGHDT and CDR2 as YNNKEL. V lost 1 base and J lost 8 bases, and the count of bases not matched to a germline gene is 10. The CDR3 numbers 16 residues from cysteine through phenylalanine. The retained sequence is limited to the CDR3, 48 bases, with the frame set at the first base. Regarding this clone: The specificity of this receptor is unknown. Within one base of it there is no much larger clone, and no base qualities were kept.

The paper's findings and limits, for the study overall: How much clinical and demographic metadata was included differed by source and by participant, and the metadata was provided uncurated.

The collaborating institutions used their own protocols to collect whole blood in K2EDTA tubes. For TCRbeta analysis, collaborator samples were shipped as frozen whole blood, as isolated PBMCs, or as DNA extracted from either sample type. The V gene is TRBV3-1 (or the pseudogene TRBV3-2) and the J gene is TRBJ1-1; 10 central bases correspond to TRBD1. This sequence originates from a man in his fifties with acute or convalescent COVID-19. Source material: peripheral blood. The CDR3 here reads CASSQGQGAGGQEAFF. The base sequence is TGTGCCAGCAGCCAAGGACAGGGGGCCGGGGGCCAAGAAGCTTTCTTT.